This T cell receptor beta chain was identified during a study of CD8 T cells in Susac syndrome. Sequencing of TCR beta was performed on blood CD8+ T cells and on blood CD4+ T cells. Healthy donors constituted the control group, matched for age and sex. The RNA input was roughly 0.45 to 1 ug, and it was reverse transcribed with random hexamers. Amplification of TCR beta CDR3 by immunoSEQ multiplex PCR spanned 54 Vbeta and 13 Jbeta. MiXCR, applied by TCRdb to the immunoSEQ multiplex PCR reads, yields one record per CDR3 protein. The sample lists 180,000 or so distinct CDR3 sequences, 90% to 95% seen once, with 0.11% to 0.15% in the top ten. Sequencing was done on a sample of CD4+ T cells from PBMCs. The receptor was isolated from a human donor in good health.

The CDR3 coding sequence is TGCAGCGTTAAACAGGGGGGAAGCTCCTACGAGCAGTACTTC. Protein: CSVKQGGSSYEQYF. The chain joins TRBV29-1 to TRBJ2-7, with 8 positions matching TRBD1. Trimming at V came to 5 bases and at J to 0 bases, leaving 6 bases not matched to a gene. This CDR3 spans 14 amino acids. Germline CDR1 SQVTM, CDR2 ANQGSEA.